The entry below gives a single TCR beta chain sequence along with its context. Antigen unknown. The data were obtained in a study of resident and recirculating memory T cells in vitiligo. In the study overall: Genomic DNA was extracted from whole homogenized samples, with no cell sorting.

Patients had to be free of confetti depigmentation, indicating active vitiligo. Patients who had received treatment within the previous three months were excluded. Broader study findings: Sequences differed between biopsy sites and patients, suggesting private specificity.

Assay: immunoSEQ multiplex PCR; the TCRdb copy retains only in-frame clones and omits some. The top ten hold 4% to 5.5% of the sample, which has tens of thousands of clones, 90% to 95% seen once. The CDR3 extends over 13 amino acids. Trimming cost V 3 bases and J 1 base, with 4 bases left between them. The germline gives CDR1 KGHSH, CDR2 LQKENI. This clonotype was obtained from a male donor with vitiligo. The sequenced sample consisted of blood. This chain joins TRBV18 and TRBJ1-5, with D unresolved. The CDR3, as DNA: TGTGCCAGCTCACCGAGCAGCAATCAGCCCCAGCATTTT. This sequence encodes CASSPSSNQPQHF.